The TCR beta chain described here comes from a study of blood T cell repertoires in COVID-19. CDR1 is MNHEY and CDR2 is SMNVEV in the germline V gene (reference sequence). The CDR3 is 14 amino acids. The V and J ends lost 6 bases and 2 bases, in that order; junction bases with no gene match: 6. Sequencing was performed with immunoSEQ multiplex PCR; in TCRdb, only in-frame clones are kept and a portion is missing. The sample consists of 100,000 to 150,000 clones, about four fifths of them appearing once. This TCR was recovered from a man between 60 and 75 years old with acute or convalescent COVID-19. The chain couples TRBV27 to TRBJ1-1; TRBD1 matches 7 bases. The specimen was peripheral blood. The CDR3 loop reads CASREVGGNTEAFF. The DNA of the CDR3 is TGTGCCAGCAGGGAAGTAGGGGGCAACACTGAAGCTTTCTTT.